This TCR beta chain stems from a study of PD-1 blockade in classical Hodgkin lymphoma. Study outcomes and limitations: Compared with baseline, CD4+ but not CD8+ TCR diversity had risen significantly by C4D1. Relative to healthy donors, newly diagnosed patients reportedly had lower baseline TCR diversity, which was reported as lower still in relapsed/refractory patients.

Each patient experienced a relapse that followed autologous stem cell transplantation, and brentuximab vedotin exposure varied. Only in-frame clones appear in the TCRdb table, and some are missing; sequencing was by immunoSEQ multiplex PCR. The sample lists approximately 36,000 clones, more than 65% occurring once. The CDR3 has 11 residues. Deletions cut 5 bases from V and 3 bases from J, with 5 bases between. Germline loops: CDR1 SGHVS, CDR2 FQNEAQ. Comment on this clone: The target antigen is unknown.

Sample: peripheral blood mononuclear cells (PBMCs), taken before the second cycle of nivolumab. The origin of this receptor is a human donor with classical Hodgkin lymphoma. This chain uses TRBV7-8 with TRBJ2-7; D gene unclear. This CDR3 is CASSPDYEQYF. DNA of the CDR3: TGTGCCAGCAGCCCAGACTACGAGCAGTACTTC.